This TCR beta chain was documented in a study of vaccination and CD4 T cells after COVID-19. Across the whole study: A median of around 70 days (range 14 to 241) separated dose two from the taking of post-vaccine samples.

Cultured CD4+ T cell DNA was sequenced using the Oncomine TCR Beta short-read assay. Cultured CD4+ T cells were the source of extracted genomic DNA. TCRdb analysed the PCR reads with MiXCR anew, one entry per CDR3 protein. The repertoire holds approximately 10,000 distinct CDR3 sequences, with just over 70% as singletons. Stated treatment: approximately 10-day PBMC culture with coronavirus spike peptide pools or control peptides (ViraFEST assay). ViraFEST used peptide pools to expand antigen-specific T cells and subsequently sequenced their TCRs. Trimming left V 0 bases short and J 7 bases short, with 12 bases between. The length of the CDR3 is 14 residues. Germline loops: CDR1 SGHTA, CDR2 FQGNSA. Comments on this clonotype: The target antigen is unknown.

The chain uses TRBV7-2 and TRBJ2-5; the D gene could be TRBD1 or TRBD2 (7 bases each). The material sequenced was CD4+ T cells from blood, cultured in vitro. The sequence was collected from a human donor who had recovered from COVID-19. The CDR3 coding sequence is TGTGCCAGCAGCTTAGCCGCCAGGGGGGGGACCCAGTACTTC. It is translated as CASSLAARGGTQYF.